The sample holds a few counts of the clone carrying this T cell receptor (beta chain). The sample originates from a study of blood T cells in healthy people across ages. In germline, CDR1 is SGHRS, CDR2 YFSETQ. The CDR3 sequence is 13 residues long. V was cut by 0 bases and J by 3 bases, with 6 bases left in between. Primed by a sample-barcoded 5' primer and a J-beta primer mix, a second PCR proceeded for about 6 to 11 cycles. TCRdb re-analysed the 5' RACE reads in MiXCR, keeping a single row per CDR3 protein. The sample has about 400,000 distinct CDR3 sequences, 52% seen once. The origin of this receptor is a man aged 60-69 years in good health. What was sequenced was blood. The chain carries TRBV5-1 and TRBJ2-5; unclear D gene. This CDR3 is CASSLGGEETQYF. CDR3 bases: TGCGCCAGCAGCTTGGGTGGTGAAGAGACCCAGTACTTC.